The 20 T cell receptor beta chains below come from one sample, sequenced in a study of blood T cell repertoires in COVID-19. Data came from immunoSEQ multiplex PCR; TCRdb stores just in-frame clones and leaves some out. The sample has fewer than 100,000 clones, roughly 90% seen once; the top ten hold more than 15%. The sample consisted of peripheral blood. The receptor set was obtained from a man older than 75 in a cohort sampled during active COVID-19.

The chain couples TRBV6-6 to TRBJ1-3; unclear D gene. The CDR3 covers 14 residues. The germline CDR1 and CDR2 sequences are MNHNY and SVGAGI (reference sequence). Trimming removed 2 bases at V and 0 bases at J, with 5 bases between. Here the CDR3 DNA reads TGTGCCAGCAGTTACGCGGGCTCTGGAAACACCATATATTTT. Protein product: CASSYAGSGNTIYF.

The chain combines TRBV11-2 with TRBJ2-2, with 11 nucleotides matching TRBD1. CDR3 length: 16 amino acids. Germline V lookup: CDR1 SGHAT, CDR2 FQNNGV. V lost 0 bases, J lost 4 bases, and 1 base stayed unmatched. Here the CDR3 reads CASSLEGTGGTGELFF. The CDR3 nucleotides are TGTGCCAGCAGCTTAGAAGGGACAGGGGGCACCGGGGAGCTGTTTTTT.

The rearrangement links TRBV18 to TRBJ2-5; D is possibly TRBD2 (6 bases). Deletions cut 2 bases from V and 1 base from J, with 8 bases between. CDR3 size: 14 residues. CDR1 and CDR2 from the germline V gene are KGHSH and LQKENI. The CDR3 reads CASSPGRGQETQYF. Written as DNA, the CDR3 is TGTGCCAGCTCACCAGGGCGGGGCCAAGAGACCCAGTACTTC. Variable domain in full (rest from reference TRBV18 and TRBJ2-5): NAGVMQNPRHLVRRRGQEARLRCSPMKGHSHVYWYRQLPEEGLKFMVYLQKENIIDESGMPKERFSAEFPKEGPSILRIQQVVRGDSAAYFCASSPGRGQETQYFGPGTRLLVL.

The chain is built from TRBV5-8 and TRBJ2-2; D unresolved. Trimming cost V 1 base and J 0 bases, with 10 bases left between them. The CDR3 sequence is 16 residues long. Per germline, CDR1 SGHTS and CDR2 YDEGEE. The CDR3 DNA reads as TGTGCCAGCAGCTTGCCGGGTGGATCGAACACCGGGGAGCTGTTTTTT. Residues: CASSLPGGSNTGELFF.

The V and J genes are TRBV6-2 or TRBV6-3 and TRBJ1-5, with 9 positions matching TRBD1. With 3 bases clipped from V and 0 bases from J, the junction kept 6 bases outside the gene matches. The V gene's germline CDR1 is MNHEY and CDR2 SVGEGT. The CDR3 runs 17 residues. CDR3 bases: TGTGCCAGCAGTTATCGGACAGGGGAGAATAGCAATCAGCCCCAGCATTTT. It specifies CASSYRTGENSNQPQHF.

The V and J genes are TRBV11-3 and TRBJ1-1; maybe TRBD1 (6 bases). Germline V CDR1 and CDR2: SGHNT, YENEEA. The CDR3 consists of 14 residues. Between the trimmed V and J ends, which lost 5 bases and 5 bases, there was a span of 15 bases. The CDR3 sequence: CASSPGHWGTEAFF. In DNA form, the CDR3 reads TGTGCCAGCAGCCCGGGACATTGGGGGACTGAAGCTTTCTTT.

CDR3 in amino acids: CASSYGQGAVEAFF. The CDR3 coding sequence is TGTGCCAGCAGTTACGGGCAGGGGGCCGTTGAAGCTTTCTTT. J is TRBJ1-1 and V is TRBV6-5; 8 nucleotides agree with TRBD1. Germline values: CDR1 MNHEY, CDR2 SVGAGI. Trimming cost V 2 bases and J 7 bases; bases outside gene matches: 6. This CDR3 spans 14 amino acids.

This chain connects TRBV7-9 to TRBJ2-5; the match to TRBD1 covers 10 bases. V was pared by 4 bases and J by 5 bases, with 4 bases of the junction left unmatched. The germline CDR1 and CDR2 sequences are SEHNR and FQNEAQ (reference sequence). This CDR3 spans 14 amino acids. Written as DNA, the CDR3 is TGTGCCAGCAGCTGGACAGGGGGGTTGGAGACCCAGTACTTC. Amino acid sequence: CASSWTGGLETQYF.

This rearrangement joins TRBV5-4 to TRBJ1-2, with D uncertain. V lost 0 bases and J 3 bases, leaving 12 bases between the germline ends. Germline CDR1 is SGHNT and CDR2 is YYREEE (reference sequence). The CDR3 length is 15 residues. The CDR3 region has the DNA TGTGCCAGCAGCTTGGCTACCGAGGGAGACTATGGCTACACCTTC. Protein: CASSLATEGDYGYTF.

This clone was observed a handful of times. The J gene is TRBJ1-6, the V gene TRBV5-4; perhaps TRBD1 as D (5 bases). The CDR3 has 14 amino acids. Germline V gives CDR1 SGHNT, CDR2 YYREEE (reference sequence). V lost 4 bases and J lost 10, with 15 bases in between. The CDR3 region is CASSPTGGESPLHF. In nucleotides, the CDR3 is TGTGCCAGCAGCCCGACGGGAGGGGAATCACCCCTCCACTTT.

The chain is built from TRBV5-1 and TRBJ2-3; D unresolved. From germline, CDR1 is SGHRS and CDR2 YFSETQ. This CDR3 has 14 amino acids. The V gene lost 1 base and the J gene lost 5 bases, with 11 bases spanning the gap. CDR3 bases: TGCGCCAGCAGCTTGACAAAAAGGAGAGATACGCAGTATTTT. Translation: CASSLTKRRDTQYF.

This chain connects TRBV9 to TRBJ2-3; 8 bases are a match to TRBD2. CDR1 is SGDLS, CDR2 YYNGEE, per germline. The CDR3 has 15 amino acids. V was pared by 4 bases and J by 3 bases, with 7 bases of the junction left unmatched. This CDR3 is CASSSGLGPTDTQYF. The DNA for the CDR3 is TGTGCCAGCAGCTCGGGACTAGGCCCGACAGATACGCAGTATTTT.

This chain connects TRBV19 to TRBJ1-1; weak D call: TRBD1 (5 bases). This CDR3 is built from 14 residues. Germline CDR1 and CDR2: LNHDA and SQIVND (reference sequence). V lost 5 bases to trimming and J lost 6 bases, with 16 bases between them. For the CDR3, the DNA is TGTGCCAGTAGTTTGGGGCCGGGTGTCGCTGAAGCTTTCTTT. It is translated as CASSLGPGVAEAFF.

This sequence joins TRBV5-4 and TRBJ2-2, with TRBD1 matching over 12 bases. CDR1 is SGHNT and CDR2 is YYREEE in the germline V gene (reference sequence). Losses at the gene ends were 3 bases for V and 3 bases for J; bases not matched to a gene: 6. The CDR3 is 17 residues long. CDR3 residues: CASSSTGQGAYTGELFF. CDR3 DNA sequence: TGTGCCAGCAGCTCGACGGGACAGGGGGCCTACACCGGGGAGCTGTTTTTT.

This clone was found a few times. This sequence joins TRBV6-5 and TRBJ1-2; D may be TRBD1 (5 bases). The CDR3 totals 15 residues. Germline V gives CDR1 MNHEY, CDR2 SVGAGI. V dropped 6 bases and J dropped 0 bases, with 14 bases sitting between them. This CDR3 is CASRGRGGANYGYTF. The CDR3, as DNA: TGTGCCAGCAGGGGGCGCGGGGGGGCTAACTATGGCTACACCTTC.

The chain combines TRBV18 with TRBJ2-4, with D maybe TRBD2 (5 bases). This CDR3 spans 15 amino acids. The V end lost 3 bases, the J end lost 9 bases, and 18 bases lay between the germline ends. Germline CDR1 reads KGHSH; CDR2 reads LQKENI. CDR3 amino acids: CASSPETRVYAIQYF. The CDR3 DNA reads as TGTGCCAGCTCACCCGAGACGAGGGTTTATGCCATTCAGTACTTC.

The rearrangement uses TRBV16 and TRBJ1-4; possible D gene TRBD1, 5 bases. Trimming pared 1 base from V and 8 bases from J, leaving 14 bases between. CDR3 length equals 15 residues. Germline CDR1 reads KGHSY; CDR2 reads FQNENV. The CDR3 sequence: CASSQFSQGWEKLFF. The CDR3 DNA reads TGTGCCAGCAGCCAATTCTCGCAGGGTTGGGAAAAACTGTTTTTT.

Only one count was recorded for this clone. J is TRBJ2-1 and V is TRBV27, with D possibly being TRBD1 (5 bases). The CDR3 spans 15 residues. The ends were cut back, 2 bases at V and 3 bases at J, with 11 bases in the middle. Germline V gene sequence: CDR1 MNHEY, CDR2 SMNVEV (reference sequence). In DNA, the CDR3 is TGTGCCAGCAGTTTACAAAGACAGCTCTACAATGAGCAGTTCTTC. It specifies CASSLQRQLYNEQFF.

J is TRBJ1-5 and V is TRBV5-8; D is unresolved. CDR3 length: 15 amino acids. In germline, CDR1 is SGHTS, CDR2 YDEGEE. V lost 2 bases and J 4 bases, leaving 13 bases between the germline ends. CDR3 protein: CASSLLPDSNQPQHF. In nucleotides, the CDR3 is TGTGCCAGCAGCTTACTACCAGACTCGAATCAGCCCCAGCATTTT.

This chain uses TRBV5-1 with TRBJ2-3; D remains unclear. The length of the CDR3 is 14 residues. V lost 0 bases to trimming and J lost 0 bases, with 5 bases between them. Germline V gene lookup returns CDR1 SGHRS and CDR2 YFSETQ. The DNA of the CDR3 is TGCGCCAGCAGCTTGGGGAGTAGCACAGATACGCAGTATTTT. It encodes CASSLGSSTDTQYF.